Listed here are 10 T cell receptor beta chains from one sample, sequenced in a study of blood T cell repertoires in COVID-19. Sequencing used immunoSEQ multiplex PCR; TCRdb keeps in-frame clones, though not all of them. This sample has some 200,000 clones, with 94% found just once. Sequenced sample: peripheral blood. All receptors come from a man younger than 40 with COVID-19, enrolled during active disease.

The V gene is TRBV3-1 (or the pseudogene TRBV3-2), the J gene TRBJ2-5, with D maybe TRBD2 (5 bases). The germline V and J ends were trimmed by 3 bases and 5 bases, with 7 bases remaining between them. Germline V gives CDR1 LGHDT, CDR2 YNNKEL (reference sequence). The CDR3 is made up of 12 amino acids. The CDR3 nucleotides are TGTGCCAGCAGCCAGAAGCGGGAGACCCAGTACTTC. Translation: CASSQKRETQYF.

This chain joins TRBV2 and TRBJ1-4, with a tentative D call TRBD1 (5 bases). CDR3 length: 12 amino acids. The V and J ends lost 7 bases and 8 bases respectively, with 11 bases between them. CDR1 and CDR2 (germline): SNHLY, FYNNEI. The CDR3 DNA sequence: TGTGCCAGCATAATCCAGGGCGAAAAACTGTTTTTT. This gives the protein CASIIQGEKLFF.

This sequence joins TRBV10-2 and TRBJ2-7, with 7 positions matching TRBD1. Germline-derived CDR1 and CDR2 are WSHSY and SAAADI. The CDR3 totals 13 residues. V lost 6 bases to trimming and J lost 4 bases; unmatched junction nucleotides: 6. The DNA for the CDR3 is TGCGCCAGCAGCGCCACAGGGGAGTACGAGCAGTACTTC. This gives the protein CASSATGEYEQYF.

The chain recombines TRBV2 with TRBJ1-2; D is unclear. CDR1 and CDR2 (germline): SNHLY, FYNNEI. Trimming pared 4 bases from V and 4 bases from J, leaving 10 bases between. CDR3 length: 13 amino acids. CDR3 sequence (DNA): TGTGCCAGCAGTGTTAGCAGTATCTATGGCTACACCTTC. Its translation: CASSVSSIYGYTF.

The chain employs TRBV5-5 and TRBJ1-6, with TRBD1 as a possible D gene (6 bases). The CDR3 is made up of 15 amino acids. Trimming pared 3 bases from V and 5 bases from J, leaving 12 bases between. The germline V gene has CDR1 SGHKS and CDR2 YYEKEE (reference sequence). The CDR3 region has the DNA TGTGCCAGCAGCTGGGGCCGGACAGATAATTCACCCCTCCACTTT. As protein: CASSWGRTDNSPLHF.

The V gene is TRBV4-2, the J gene TRBJ1-1, with 12 bases that match TRBD1. The CDR3 extends over 16 amino acids. J lost 12 bases, V lost 5 bases, and 16 bases had no gene match. Germline lookup yields CDR1 LGHNA and CDR2 YNFKEQ. CDR3: CASSARDRGRNAETFF. CDR3 coding DNA: TGTGCCAGCAGCGCCCGGGACAGGGGGCGTAATGCGGAGACTTTCTTT.

The chain uses TRBV30 and TRBJ2-1; 9 nucleotides agree with TRBD2. The CDR3 totals 14 residues. Germline V CDR1 and CDR2: GTSNPN, SVGIG (reference sequence). J lost 8 bases, V lost 8 bases, and 13 bases had no gene match. The CDR3 region has the DNA TGTGCCGGGACAGCGGGGGGTCCTTACGATGAGCAGTTCTTC. Translated: CAGTAGGPYDEQFF.

V gene TRBV2 combines with J gene TRBJ1-2; no clear D gene. The germline V gene has CDR1 SNHLY and CDR2 FYNNEI. V lost 2 bases to trimming and J lost 0 bases, with 13 bases between them. The CDR3 has 16 amino acids. Written as DNA, the CDR3 is TGTGCCAGCAGTGAATGGGCCGGGAGAGCTAACTATGGCTACACCTTC. As protein: CASSEWAGRANYGYTF.

This clone was counted at least ten times. J is TRBJ1-2 and V is TRBV5-4; 7 bases are shared with TRBD1. Unmatched junction bases numbered 6, after V lost 0 bases and J lost 1 base. CDR1 and CDR2 (germline): SGHNT, YYREEE (reference sequence). The CDR3 runs 16 residues. The CDR3: CASSLAHRGLNYGYTF. The CDR3 coding sequence is TGTGCCAGCAGCTTGGCCCACAGGGGACTTAACTATGGCTACACCTTC. The entire variable domain, with the rest obtained from reference TRBV5-4 and TRBJ1-2, is as follows: ETGVTQSPTHLIKTRGQQVTLRCSSQSGHNTVSWYQQALGQGPQFIFQYYREEENGRGNFPPRFSGLQFPNYSSELNVNALELDDSALYLCASSLAHRGLNYGYTFGSGTRLTVV.

This sequence joins TRBV9 and TRBJ1-1; D is possibly TRBD1 (5 bases). Germline values: CDR1 SGDLS, CDR2 YYNGEE. The CDR3 runs to 13 residues. V was clipped by 5 bases and J by 2 bases, with 10 bases between them. The CDR3 is CASREQANTEAFF. Here the CDR3 DNA reads TGTGCCAGCAGGGAACAGGCAAACACTGAAGCTTTCTTT.